Below, one TCR beta chain is given with its context. This sample is drawn from a study of long-term antiretroviral therapy in people with HIV. Per germline, CDR1 SGDLS and CDR2 YYNGEE. V gave up 3 bases and J gave up 0 bases, with 19 bases separating them. The CDR3 consists of 18 residues. Running of the v3.0 immunoSEQ assay took place at survey level. Assay: immunoSEQ multiplex PCR; the TCRdb copy retains only in-frame clones and omits some. The sample shows approximately 30,000 clones, 65% to 85% of them seen only once. The TCR comes from a man aged 18 to 29 with HIV. Sequenced here: unsorted PBMCs, sampled 0.4 years after starting antiretroviral therapy. The V call is TRBV9, the J call TRBJ2-1; tentatively, D is TRBD2 (5 bases). The CDR3 sequence: CASSDNPNSVSSYNEQFF. CDR3 DNA: TGTGCCAGCAGCGATAACCCAAATAGCGTCAGCTCCTACAATGAGCAGTTCTTC.